Here is one TCR beta chain with its context. This sample is part of a study of cytomegalovirus exposure and HLA in healthy donors. Profiling relied on immunoSEQ multiplex PCR, and the TCRdb table lists in-frame clones only, not all of them. The sample contains about 55,000 clones, about nine tenths of which appear only once. From germline, CDR1 is MNHEY and CDR2 SVGAGI. Trimming stripped 0 bases from V and 2 bases from J, with 12 bases between. The CDR3 covers 16 residues. The V call is TRBV6-5, the J call TRBJ2-3; D is perhaps TRBD1 (5 bases). The sample consisted of PBMCs. The sequence derives from a man younger than 35 in good health and CMV-seronegative. The CDR3, as DNA: TGTGCCAGCAGTTACTCGCCCCAGGGCCTCACAGATACGCAGTATTTT. It codes for CASSYSPQGLTDTQYF.